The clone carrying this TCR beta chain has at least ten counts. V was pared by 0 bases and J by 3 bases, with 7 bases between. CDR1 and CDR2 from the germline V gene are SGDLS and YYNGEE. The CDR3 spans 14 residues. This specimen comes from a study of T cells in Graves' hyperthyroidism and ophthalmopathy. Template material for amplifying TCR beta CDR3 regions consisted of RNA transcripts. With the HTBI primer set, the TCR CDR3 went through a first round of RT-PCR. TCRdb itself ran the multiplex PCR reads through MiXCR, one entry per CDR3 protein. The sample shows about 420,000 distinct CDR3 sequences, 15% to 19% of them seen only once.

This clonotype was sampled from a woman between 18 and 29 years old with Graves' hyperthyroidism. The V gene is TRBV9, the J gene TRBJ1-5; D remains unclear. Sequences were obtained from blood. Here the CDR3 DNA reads TGTGCCAGCAGCGTAGATGGGTCCAATCAGCCCCAGCATTTT. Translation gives CASSVDGSNQPQHF.